Each of the 7 T cell receptor beta chains below was sequenced from the same sample in a study of T cells in women clearing cervical HPV infection. Only in-frame clones appear in the TCRdb table, and some are missing; sequencing was by immunoSEQ multiplex PCR. This sample's table reports about 34,000 clones. Input material: blood buffy coat. Receptor source: a woman between 18 and 75 years old with a cervical HPV16 infection that either progressed to CIN3+ or cleared (not recorded which).

Worth noting for this clone: The missing CDR3 end, 3 residues past where the read stops, is filled in from the germline J gene. The chain joins TRBV18 to TRBJ1-1; D perhaps matches TRBD1 (6 bases). Germline values: CDR1 KGHSH, CDR2 LQKENI. CDR3 length: 14 amino acids. Trimming pared 6 bases from V and 1 base from J, leaving 12 bases between. Here the CDR3 reads CASSGDRRNTEAFF. The part of the CDR3 DNA that was read is TGTGCCAGCTCCGGTGACAGGCGGAACACTGAA. Together with reference TRBV18 and TRBJ1-1, the CDR3 gives the full variable domain: NAGVMQNPRHLVRRRGQEARLRCSPMKGHSHVYWYRQLPEEGLKFMVYLQKENIIDESGMPKERFSAEFPKEGPSILRIQQVVRGDSAAYFCASSGDRRNTEAFFGQGTRLTVV.

Regarding this clone: The read terminates 3 residues ahead of where the CDR3 ends, so the germline J gene completes it. This chain links TRBV5-6 with TRBJ1-2; D is ambiguous. The V and J ends lost 4 bases and 6 bases respectively, with 19 bases between them. This CDR3 is built from 15 residues. From germline, CDR1 is SGHDT and CDR2 YYEEEE. The DNA read from the CDR3 is TGTGCCAGCAGCCCCGCAGGAGTCGCCGTGCATGGC. Amino acids: CASSPAGVAVHG. The complete CDR3 reads CASSPAGVAVHGYTF.

Worth noting for this clone: The DNA ends 3 residues before the CDR3 does, and the rest of the CDR3 is filled in from the germline J gene. The chain is built from TRBV30 and TRBJ2-2; 8 bases map to TRBD1. The germline V gene has CDR1 GTSNPN and CDR2 SVGIG (reference sequence). The CDR3 is 16 residues long. The CDR3 sequence: CAWSVGTGFYNSPLFF. The CDR3 DNA, read in part, is TGTGCCTGGAGTGTAGGGACAGGCTTCTATAATTCACCG.

Regarding this clone: Coverage ceases 3 residues before the CDR3 finishes, and the germline J gene fills in the end. The chain recombines TRBV7-2 with TRBJ2-5; the D is unclear. The germline CDR1 and CDR2 sequences are SGHTA and FQGNSA. The CDR3 covers 11 residues. V was cut by 5 bases and J by 7 bases, with 8 bases left in between. The sequenced part of the CDR3 DNA is TGTGCCAGCAGCCCCCCAGGGACC. Translated: CASSPPGT. The entire CDR3 is CASSPPGTQYF.

About this clone: The sequenced fragment ends 3 residues before the CDR3 boundary, so the rest is inferred from the germline J gene. The chain carries TRBV2 and TRBJ2-5, with 10 bases fitting TRBD2. CDR1 is SNHLY, CDR2 FYNNEI, per germline. V was pared by 5 bases and J by 5 bases, with 11 bases of the junction left unmatched. This CDR3 spans 16 amino acids. The covered CDR3 bases are TGTGCCAGCAGTCTAGATGGGCTAGCGGGGGTGGAGACC. Amino acids: CASSLDGLAGVET. From start to end, the CDR3 is CASSLDGLAGVETQYF.

Concerning this clone: The read gets to within 3 residues of the CDR3 end, and the germline J gene fills in the rest. This chain links TRBV7-3 with TRBJ2-3; D perhaps matches TRBD2 (6 bases). The CDR3 loop spans 15 amino acids. From germline, CDR1 is SGHTA and CDR2 FQGTGA. Trimming left V 5 bases short and J 4 bases short, with 16 bases between. The part of the CDR3 DNA that was read is TGTGCCAGCAGCCCACGACTAGGAGGCGCAGATACG. Its translation is CASSPRLGGADT. The full CDR3 reads CASSPRLGGADTQYF.

For this clone: The read falls 3 residues short of the CDR3 end, and the missing part is taken from the germline J gene. This sequence joins TRBV11-2 and TRBJ1-2; unclear D gene. The germline gives CDR1 SGHAT, CDR2 FQNNGV. The length of the CDR3 is 14 residues. Partial CDR3 DNA: TGTGCCAGCAGCCCCGTTGGTGTGCTAGGCGGC. It specifies CASSPVGVLGG. The whole CDR3 sequence is CASSPVGVLGGYTF.